The 22 T cell receptor beta chains below come from one sample, sequenced in a study of T cells after posttransplantation cyclophosphamide. Sampled 1 year posttransplant, controls received myeloablative marrow transplants, methotrexate and a calcineurin inhibitor. The protocol was immunoSEQ multiplex PCR, while the TCRdb copy is restricted to in-frame clones and leaves out a portion. Of over 20,000 clones in the sample, 80% to 90% are singletons; the top ten hold about 2%. Specimen: PBMCs, collected about 400 days after allogeneic stem cell transplant with calcineurin inhibitor and methotrexate. The source of these receptors is a female patient between 25 and 45 years old who received an allogeneic stem cell transplant from an unrelated donor, was CMV-positive, and had acute and chronic GVHD. Some T cells may trace back to the graft donor.

The chain uses TRBV5-1 and TRBJ2-1; 11 nucleotides match TRBD1. There are 18 residues in the CDR3. Trimming cost V 0 bases and J 8 bases; bases outside gene matches: 13. The V gene's germline CDR1 is SGHRS and CDR2 YFSETQ. CDR3 protein: CASSLGSNGGQGADEQFF. CDR3 nucleotide sequence: TGCGCCAGCAGCTTGGGTTCGAATGGTGGACAGGGGGCCGATGAGCAGTTCTTC.

J is TRBJ1-6 and V is TRBV6-5, with D unclear. Germline CDR1 reads MNHEY; CDR2 reads SVGAGI. The CDR3 sequence is 13 residues long. Between the trimmed V and J ends, which lost 8 bases and 2 bases, there was a span of 7 bases. Written as DNA, the CDR3 is TGTGCCAGCGATTGGCCCTATAATTCACCCCTCCACTTT. It codes for CASDWPYNSPLHF.

This chain links TRBV5-8 with TRBJ2-5; possibly TRBD2 for D (5 bases). V was pared by 2 bases and J by 0 bases, with 11 bases between. The CDR3 sequence is 15 residues long. The germline V gene has CDR1 SGHTS and CDR2 YDEGEE. The CDR3 is CASSFSGSYQETQYF. Written as DNA, the CDR3 is TGTGCCAGCAGCTTCAGCGGCTCCTACCAAGAGACCCAGTACTTC. Variable domain in full (rest from reference TRBV5-8 and TRBJ2-5): EAGVTQSPTHLIKTRGQQATLRCSPISGHTSVYWYQQALGLGLQFLLWYDEGEERNRGNFPPRFSGRQFPNYSSELNVNALELEDSALYLCASSFSGSYQETQYFGPGTRLLVL.

This clone was recorded only once. V is TRBV6-5 and J is TRBJ1-2; TRBD1 matches at 7 bases. Germline-derived CDR1 and CDR2 are MNHEY and SVGAGI. V gave up 8 bases and J gave up 4 bases; unmatched junction bases: 13. The CDR3 length is 15 residues. The CDR3 DNA follows: TGTGCCAGCCTCCCATCGACAGGGTGGATCTATGGCTACACCTTC. Amino acids: CASLPSTGWIYGYTF.

This chain connects TRBV29-1 to TRBJ2-5; maybe TRBD1 (6 bases). Germline CDR1 reads SQVTM; CDR2 reads ANQGSEA. Trimming cost V 7 bases and J 3 bases, with 18 bases left between them. The CDR3 length is 14 residues. The CDR3 nucleotides read TGCAGCGCATGGACAGTATTAAAAAAAGAGACCCAGTACTTC. It codes for CSAWTVLKKETQYF. Full variable domain (missing parts from reference TRBV29-1 and TRBJ2-5): SAVISQKPSRDICQRGTSLTIQCQVDSQVTMMFWYRQQPGQSLTLIATANQGSEATYESGFVIDKFPISRPNLTFSTLTVSNMSPEDSSIYLCSAWTVLKKETQYFGPGTRLLVL.

The chain is built from TRBV15 and TRBJ1-1; the D is unclear. Per the germline V gene, CDR1 is LNHNV and CDR2 is YYDKDF (reference sequence). The ends were cut back, 8 bases at V and 4 bases at J, with 14 bases in the middle. The CDR3 consists of 13 residues. In DNA, the CDR3 is TGTGCCACCGGACTACACCAGGCCACTGAAGCTTTCTTT. It codes for CATGLHQATEAFF. Filled out from reference TRBV15 and TRBJ1-1, the complete variable domain reads DAMVIQNPRYQVTQFGKPVTLSCSQTLNHNVMYWYQQKSSQAPKLLFHYYDKDFNNEADTPDNFQSRRPNTSFCFLDIRSPGLGDTAMYLCATGLHQATEAFFGQGTRLTVV.

The chain joins TRBV29-1 to TRBJ1-1; D gene uncertain. With 5 bases removed from V and 2 bases from J, the gap between germline ends came to 6 bases. From germline, CDR1 is SQVTM and CDR2 ANQGSEA. The CDR3 consists of 11 residues. CDR3 region: CSVWPNTEAFF. DNA for the CDR3: TGCAGCGTTTGGCCCAACACTGAAGCTTTCTTT.

This chain uses TRBV2 with TRBJ2-1; 10 positions agree with TRBD1. The CDR3 has 15 amino acids. Germline V gene sequence: CDR1 SNHLY, CDR2 FYNNEI. With 5 bases clipped from V and 9 bases from J, the junction kept 10 bases outside the gene matches. The DNA of the CDR3 is TGTGCCAGCAGTATGACAGGGGGCCCCACAGGTGAGCAGTTCTTC. Amino acid sequence: CASSMTGGPTGEQFF. The full variable domain, rest sourced from reference TRBV2 and TRBJ2-1, is EPEVTQTPSHQVTQMGQEVILRCVPISNHLYFYWYRQILGQKVEFLVSFYNNEISEKSEIFDDQFSVERPDGSNFTLKIRSTKLEDSAMYFCASSMTGGPTGEQFFGPGTRLTVL.

The chain is built from TRBV7-2 and TRBJ2-1; no definite D call. The CDR3 is made up of 12 amino acids. Germline CDR1 SGHTA, CDR2 FQGNSA. V lost 5 bases, J lost 5 bases, and 7 bases lay in between. CDR3 residues: CASSPHNNEQFF. The CDR3 nucleotides are TGTGCCAGCAGCCCTCACAACAATGAGCAGTTCTTC.

This chain connects TRBV29-1 to TRBJ1-5; perhaps TRBD1 as D (5 bases). The ends were cut back, 7 bases at V and 4 bases at J, with 11 bases in the middle. This CDR3 contains 12 residues. Germline V gene lookup returns CDR1 SQVTM and CDR2 ANQGSEA. The CDR3 coding sequence is TGCAGCGCCCAGGCAGGGAATCAGCCCCAGCATTTT. Protein: CSAQAGNQPQHF.

V usage is TRBV13 and J usage is TRBJ2-4; 9 bases line up with TRBD1. The ends lost 1 base at V and 1 base at J; junction bases unmatched: 2. CDR3 length equals 16 residues. CDR1 is PRHDT, CDR2 FYEKMQ, per germline (reference sequence). The CDR3 bases are TGTGCCAGCAGCTTAGCCGGACAGGGGGCCAAAAACATTCAGTACTTC. Translation gives CASSLAGQGAKNIQYF.

This clone was seen once. The V call is TRBV27, the J call TRBJ1-5, with TRBD1 as a possible D gene (5 bases). The CDR3 is made up of 11 amino acids. Germline V lookup: CDR1 MNHEY, CDR2 SMNVEV (reference sequence). V gave up 4 bases and J gave up 11 bases, with 9 bases separating them. The chain's CDR3 is CASSSGRAQHF. CDR3 bases: TGTGCCAGCAGTTCGGGCAGGGCCCAGCATTTT.

The gene calls are TRBV6-5 and TRBJ1-1; no firm D call. Trimming left V 11 bases short and J 3 bases short, with 10 bases between. In germline, CDR1 is MNHEY, CDR2 SVGAGI. The CDR3 loop spans 11 amino acids. In nucleotides, the CDR3 is TGTGCCGCGGGTGGATACACTGAAGCTTTCTTT. It specifies CAAGGYTEAFF.

V is TRBV5-4 and J is TRBJ1-3, with D possibly being TRBD1 (6 bases). The germline V gene has CDR1 SGHNT and CDR2 YYREEE (reference sequence). The CDR3 length is 14 residues. The germline V and J ends were trimmed by 2 bases and 2 bases, with 8 bases remaining between them. In nucleotides, the CDR3 is TGTGCCAGCAGCTTACAGGGTACTGGAAACACCATATATTTT. Its translation is CASSLQGTGNTIYF.

The gene calls are TRBV4-1 and TRBJ1-5; possibly TRBD1 for D (6 bases). The CDR3 is 18 residues long. Germline V gene sequence: CDR1 MGHRA, CDR2 YSYEKL. Between the trimmed V and J ends, which lost 1 base and 1 base, there was a span of 17 bases. CDR3 in DNA: TGCGCCAGCAGCCAAGTAAGGGGGAAAGGGGAGAGCAATCAGCCCCAGCATTTT. Its translation is CASSQVRGKGESNQPQHF.

The V call is TRBV6-5, the J call TRBJ2-7; unclear D gene. This CDR3 has 13 amino acids. Germline V CDR1 and CDR2: MNHEY, SVGAGI. The V and J ends lost 2 bases and 0 bases respectively, with 5 bases between them. The CDR3 spells CASSYASSYEQYF. CDR3 nucleotides: TGTGCCAGCAGTTACGCGAGCTCCTACGAGCAGTACTTC.

This chain uses TRBV28 with TRBJ1-1, with D possibly matching TRBD1 (6 bases). This CDR3 is built from 15 residues. The germline V gene has CDR1 MDHEN and CDR2 SYDVKM. The ends were cut back, 1 base at V and 6 bases at J, with 15 bases in the middle. In nucleotides, the CDR3 is TGTGCCAGCAGTTTATTGGGATCAGGGGATCCTGAAGCTTTCTTT. This sequence encodes CASSLLGSGDPEAFF.

J is TRBJ1-1 and V is TRBV5-8; D unclear. The CDR3 runs to 14 residues. V lost 4 bases, J lost 1 base, and 11 bases lay in between. Germline CDR1 is SGHTS and CDR2 is YDEGEE. CDR3 bases: TGTGCCAGCAGCCGCGTTGCGGGGAACACTGAAGCTTTCTTT. This encodes CASSRVAGNTEAFF.

The chain couples TRBV7-2 to TRBJ1-6; 7 bases fit TRBD1. Germline V gene sequence: CDR1 SGHTA, CDR2 FQGNSA. The junction had 9 bases not matched to a gene; V was cut back by 4 bases and J by 9 bases. The CDR3 loop spans 15 amino acids. CDR3 loop: CASSSYPTGPSPLHF. The CDR3 region has the DNA TGTGCCAGCAGCTCCTATCCGACAGGGCCTTCACCCCTCCACTTT.

This sequence joins TRBV4-3 and TRBJ1-1, with 8 bases matching TRBD1. This CDR3 contains 14 residues. In germline, CDR1 is LGHNA, CDR2 YSLEER. Unmatched junction bases numbered 8, after V lost 6 bases and J lost 5 bases. DNA for the CDR3: TGCGCCAGCAGTCCTGGGACAGGAGGAACTGAAGCTTTCTTT. This gives the protein CASSPGTGGTEAFF.

V gene TRBV6-6 combines with J gene TRBJ2-5; 7 bases fit TRBD1. Germline CDR1 reads MNHNY; CDR2 reads SVGAGI (reference sequence). CDR3 length equals 15 residues. With 5 bases clipped from V and 3 bases from J, the junction kept 9 bases outside the gene matches. The DNA for the CDR3 is TGTGCCAGCAGTCCCTCCTCGGGACAGAAAGAGACCCAGTACTTC. Amino acids: CASSPSSGQKETQYF.

In the case of this clone: A junction boundary mismatches the germline segment, possibly from a read error. The V and J genes are TRBV28 and TRBJ2-7; 9 bases match TRBD1. The CDR3 covers 12 residues. The germline V gene encodes CDR1 MDHEN and CDR2 SYDVKM. CDR3: CASSFSGQGSVF. The CDR3 DNA sequence: TGTGCCAGCAGTTTCTCCGGACAGGGGAGTGTTTTC. The entire variable domain, with the rest obtained from reference TRBV28 and TRBJ2-7, is as follows: DVKVTQSSRYLVKRTGEKVFLECVQDMDHENMFWYRQDPGLGLRLIYFSYDVKMKEKGDIPEGYSVSREKKERFSLILESASTNQTSMYLCASSFSGQGSVFGPGTRLTVT.